This is a list of T cell receptor beta chains from one sample in a study of tumor and adjacent non-tumor tissue in lung cancer. TCRdb ran MiXCR on the multiplex PCR reads and lists one entry per CDR3 protein. Here the sample spans approximately 44,000 distinct CDR3 sequences, 60% being singletons. The sample comprised distant non-tumor lung tissue. These receptors were collected from a man in his forties or fifties with non-small cell lung cancer. CDR3s include the opening cysteine and the closing phenylalanine or tryptophan. The order of the fields is J gene, clone size, V gene, D gene, CDR3 DNA, CDR3 protein. A D gene is named only where the DNA matches it firmly. Where a row states a size, it is once, few, many or the class of an expanded clone; other rows omit it.

TRBJ2-3 NA TRBV4-2 TRBD1 TGTGCCAACAGCCAAAGTATTGAGGGGGCGAGCACAAATACGCAGTATTTT CANSQSIEGASTNTQYF
TRBJ1-5 few TRBV19 NA TGTGCCAGTAGTATAGAGGTGAGCAATCAGCCCCAGCATTTT CASSIEVSNQPQHF
TRBJ2-3 NA TRBV6-2/TRBV6-3 TRBD2 TGTGCCAGCAATGCACTAGCGGGGGGCGCCGACGTGGAAGCCGATACACAGTATTTT CASNALAGGADVEADTQYF
TRBJ1-2 NA TRBV10-3 NA TGTGCGATCAGTGAGTCGATGGGGCGGGTAGATTGCTACACCTTT CAISESMGRVDCYTF
TRBJ2-2 NA TRBV5-5 NA TGTGCCAGCACCTTGGACGTGGGACACACCGGGGAGCTGTTTTTT CASTLDVGHTGELFF
TRBJ2-6 NA TRBV5-1 NA TGTACCAGCAGCTTGGTACGGGAGACGTCTGGGGCCAACGTCCTGACTTTC CTSSLVRETSGANVLTF
TRBJ1-2 NA TRBV11-2 NA TGTACCAGCGGCTCCCAAATCGACTATGGCTACACCTTC CTSGSQIDYGYTF
TRBJ2-1 NA TRBV29-1 TRBD2 TGCTGCGTCGAACTTCTAGCGGGAGGGCAGAATGAGATGTTCTTC CCVELLAGGQNEMFF
TRBJ2-1 many TRBV11-2 TRBD2 TGTGCCAGCAGCTCCGTCGGGACTAGCGGGGCCGGCTCCTACAATGAGCAGTTCTTC CASSSVGTSGAGSYNEQFF
TRBJ2-7 NA TRBV28 TRBD1 TGTGCCAGCCGACTCGGGGACAGGGATGACGAGCAGTACTTC CASRLGDRDDEQYF
TRBJ1-2 NA TRBV7-9 NA TGTGTCAGCAGCCTTGGGGGTGCAGGTGGCTACACCTTC CVSSLGGAGGYTF
TRBJ2-3 few TRBV5-1 NA TGCGCCAGCAGCTTGGCCGGAACAGATACGCAGTATTTT CASSLAGTDTQYF
TRBJ1-2 NA TRBV4-1 NA TGCACCAGCAGCCAAGGTCCACCTTCTCCTGACTCTAACTATGGCTACACCTTC CTSSQGPPSPDSNYGYTF
TRBJ2-3 many TRBV5-1 NA TGCGCCAGCAGCTTGGATCCGGGGGGCCTCACAGATACGCAGTATTTT CASSLDPGGLTDTQYF
TRBJ2-1 NA TRBV28 TRBD2 TGTGCCAGCAGTTCGGCTAGCGGGAGGGTCTCCAATGAGCAGTTCTTC CASSSASGRVSNEQFF
TRBJ1-1 NA TRBV11-2 TRBD1 TGTGCCAGCTGCTCGGACAGGGCTGAAATTTTCTTT CASCSDRAEIFF
TRBJ2-2 NA TRBV14 NA TGTGCCAGCAGCTACGGGGCACCGAACACCGGGGAGCTGTTTTTT CASSYGAPNTGELFF
TRBJ1-6 many TRBV10-3 TRBD1 TGTGCCATCAGTCGTACAGGGGACGATTCACCCCTCCACTTT CAISRTGDDSPLHF
TRBJ1-2 many TRBV6-6 TRBD1 TGTGCCAGCAGTCTACAGGGGGAAGATGGCTACACCTTC CASSLQGEDGYTF
TRBJ2-5 NA TRBV6-2/TRBV6-3 NA TGTGCCAGCGGTCTTAGCTTTCTGGAGACCCAGTACTTC CASGLSFLETQYF
TRBJ2-7 many TRBV7-9 NA TGTGCCAGCAGCTTAAGTGGAGGGGAAGGGTTCTACGAGCAGTACTTC CASSLSGGEGFYEQYF
TRBJ1-5 few TRBV30 TRBD1 TGTGCCTGGAGCTCTGGGGACAGTGGGAATCAGCCCCAGCATTTT CAWSSGDSGNQPQHF
TRBJ2-1 NA TRBV5-1 NA TGCGCTAGCAGCTTCCTGTCGACAGGTGTAGATGGTGAGCAGTTCTTC CASSFLSTGVDGEQFF
TRBJ2-2 NA TRBV5-1 NA TGCGCCGGCGGCGCCGCGTCCGGGGAGCTATTTTTT CAGGAASGELFF
TRBJ2-1 NA TRBV11-3 NA TGTGCCAGCAGCTTGGATTTCCTGCTCAATGAGCAGTTCTTC CASSLDFLLNEQFF
TRBJ1-2 once TRBV7-9 NA TGTGCCAGCAGCTTAGAGGCAGGGGTAAACTATGACTACACCTTC CASSLEAGVNYDYTF